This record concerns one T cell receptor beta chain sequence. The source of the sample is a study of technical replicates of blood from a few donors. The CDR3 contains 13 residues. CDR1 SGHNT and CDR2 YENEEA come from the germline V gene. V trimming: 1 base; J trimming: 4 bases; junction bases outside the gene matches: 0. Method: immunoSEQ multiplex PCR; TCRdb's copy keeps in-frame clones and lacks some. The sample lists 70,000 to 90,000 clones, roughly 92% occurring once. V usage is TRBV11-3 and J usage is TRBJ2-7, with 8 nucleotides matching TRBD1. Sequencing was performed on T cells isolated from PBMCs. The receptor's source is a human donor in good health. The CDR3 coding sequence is TGTGCCAGCAGCTTAGGGACAGGGTACGAGCAGTACTTC. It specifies CASSLGTGYEQYF. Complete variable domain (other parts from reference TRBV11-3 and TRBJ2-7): EAGVVQSPRYKIIEKKQPVAFWCNPISGHNTLYWYLQNLGQGPELLIRYENEEAVDDSQLPKDRFSAERLKGVDSTLKIQPAELGDSAVYLCASSLGTGYEQYFGPGTRLTVT.